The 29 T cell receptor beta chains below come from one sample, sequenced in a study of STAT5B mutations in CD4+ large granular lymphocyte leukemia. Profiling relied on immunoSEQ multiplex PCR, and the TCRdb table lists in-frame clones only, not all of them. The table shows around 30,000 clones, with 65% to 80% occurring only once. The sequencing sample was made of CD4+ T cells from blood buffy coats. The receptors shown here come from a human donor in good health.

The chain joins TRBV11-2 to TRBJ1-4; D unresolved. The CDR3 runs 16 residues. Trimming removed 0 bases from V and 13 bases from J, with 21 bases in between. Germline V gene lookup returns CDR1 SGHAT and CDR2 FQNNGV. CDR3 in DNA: TGTGCCAGCAGCTTAGATCAGTTGTCGGATGCTCGGGGACTGTTTTTT. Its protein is CASSLDQLSDARGLFF.

CDR3 bases: TGTGCCAGCAGCCTCTTTCCGGGACAGGGATCTTACGAGCAGTACTTC. Encoded protein: CASSLFPGQGSYEQYF. The chain couples TRBV11-1 to TRBJ2-7; 9 nucleotides align to TRBD1. Germline CDR1 SGHAT, CDR2 FQDESV (reference sequence). CDR3 length: 16 residues. The trim removed 5 bases at V and 4 bases at J, leaving 12 bases unmatched.

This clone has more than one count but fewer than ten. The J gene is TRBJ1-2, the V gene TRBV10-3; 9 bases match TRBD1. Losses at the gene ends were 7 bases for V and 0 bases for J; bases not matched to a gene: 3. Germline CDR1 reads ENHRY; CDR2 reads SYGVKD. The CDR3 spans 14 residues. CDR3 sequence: CAIKGTGSNYGYTF. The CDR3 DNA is TGTGCCATCAAGGGGACAGGGTCTAACTATGGCTACACCTTC.

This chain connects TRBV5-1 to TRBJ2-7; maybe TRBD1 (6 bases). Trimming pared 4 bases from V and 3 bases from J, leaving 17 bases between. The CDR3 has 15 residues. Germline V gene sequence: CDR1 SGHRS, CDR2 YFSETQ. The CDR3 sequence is CASSPEGRGDYEQYF. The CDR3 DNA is TGCGCCAGCAGCCCCGAGGGCAGGGGCGACTACGAGCAGTACTTC.

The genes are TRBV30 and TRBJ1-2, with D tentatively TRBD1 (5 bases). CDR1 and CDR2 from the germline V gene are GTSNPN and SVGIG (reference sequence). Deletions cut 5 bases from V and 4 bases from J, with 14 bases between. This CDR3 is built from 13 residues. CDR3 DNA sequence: TGTGCCTGGGATTCGGGGGGGAGCTATGGCTACACCTTC. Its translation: CAWDSGGSYGYTF.

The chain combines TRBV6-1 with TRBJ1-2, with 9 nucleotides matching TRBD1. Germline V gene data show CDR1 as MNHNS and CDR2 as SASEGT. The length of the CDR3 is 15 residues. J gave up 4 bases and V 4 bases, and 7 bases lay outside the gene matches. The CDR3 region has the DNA TGTGCCAGCAGTGCAGCCTTGACAGGGGGCTATGGCTACACCTTC. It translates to CASSAALTGGYGYTF.

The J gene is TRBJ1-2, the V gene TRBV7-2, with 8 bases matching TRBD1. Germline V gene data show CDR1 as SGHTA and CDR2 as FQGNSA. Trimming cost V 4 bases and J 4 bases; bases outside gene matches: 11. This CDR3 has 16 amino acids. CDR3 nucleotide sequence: TGTGCCAGCAGCTCCTCCGGACAGGGCCTATTCTATGGCTACACCTTC. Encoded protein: CASSSSGQGLFYGYTF.

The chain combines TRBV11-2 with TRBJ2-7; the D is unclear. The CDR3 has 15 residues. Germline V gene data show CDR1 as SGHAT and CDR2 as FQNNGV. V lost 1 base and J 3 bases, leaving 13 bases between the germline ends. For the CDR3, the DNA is TGTGCCAGCAGCTTAGTTGGCACCCGGATCTACGAGCAGTACTTC. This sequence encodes CASSLVGTRIYEQYF.

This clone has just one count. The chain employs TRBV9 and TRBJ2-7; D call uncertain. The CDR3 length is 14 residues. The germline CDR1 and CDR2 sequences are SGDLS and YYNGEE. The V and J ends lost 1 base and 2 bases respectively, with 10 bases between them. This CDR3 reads CASSVNGRPYEQYF. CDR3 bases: TGTGCCAGCAGCGTAAACGGCAGACCCTACGAGCAGTACTTC.

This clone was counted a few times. The CDR3: CASSLRPGSSYNEQFF. The CDR3 DNA follows: TGTGCCAGCAGCTTACGACCGGGTTCGTCCTACAATGAGCAGTTCTTC. J is TRBJ2-1 and V is TRBV7-8; D uncertain. V lost 2 bases and J lost 1, with 12 bases in between. The V gene's germline CDR1 is SGHVS and CDR2 FQNEAQ. CDR3 size: 16 residues.

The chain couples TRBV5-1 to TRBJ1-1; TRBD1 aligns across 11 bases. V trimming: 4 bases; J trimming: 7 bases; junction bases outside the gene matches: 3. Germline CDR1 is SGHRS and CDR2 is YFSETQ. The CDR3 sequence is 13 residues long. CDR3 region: CASSTGQGVEAFF. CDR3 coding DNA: TGCGCCAGCAGCACGGGACAGGGGGTTGAAGCTTTCTTT.

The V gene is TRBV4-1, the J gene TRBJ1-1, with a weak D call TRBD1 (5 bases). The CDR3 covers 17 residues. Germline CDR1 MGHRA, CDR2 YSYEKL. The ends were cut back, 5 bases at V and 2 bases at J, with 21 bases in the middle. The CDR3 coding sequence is TGCGCCAGCAGCAGTAGGGGAAGCGGTTTGCTTAACACTGAAGCTTTCTTT. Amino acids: CASSSRGSGLLNTEAFF.

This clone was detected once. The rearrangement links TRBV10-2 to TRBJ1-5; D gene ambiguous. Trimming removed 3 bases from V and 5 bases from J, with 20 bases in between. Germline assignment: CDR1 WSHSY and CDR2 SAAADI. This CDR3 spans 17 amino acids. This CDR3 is CASSERGSSAVDQPQHF. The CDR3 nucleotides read TGCGCCAGCAGTGAACGCGGCAGCTCGGCGGTAGATCAGCCCCAGCATTTT.

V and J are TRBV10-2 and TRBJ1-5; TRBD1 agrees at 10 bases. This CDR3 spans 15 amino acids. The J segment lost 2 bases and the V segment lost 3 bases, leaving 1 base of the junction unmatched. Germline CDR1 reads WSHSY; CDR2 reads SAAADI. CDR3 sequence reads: CASSEGTGGNQPQHF. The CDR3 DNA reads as TGCGCCAGCAGTGAAGGGACAGGGGGCAATCAGCCCCAGCATTTT.

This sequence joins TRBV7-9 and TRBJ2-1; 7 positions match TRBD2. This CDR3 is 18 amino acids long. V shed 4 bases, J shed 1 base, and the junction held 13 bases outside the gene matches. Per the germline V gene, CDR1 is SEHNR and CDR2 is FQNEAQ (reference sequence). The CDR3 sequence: CASSSARAGLGSYNEQFF. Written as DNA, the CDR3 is TGTGCCAGCAGCTCCGCTCGGGCCGGACTAGGGTCCTACAATGAGCAGTTCTTC.

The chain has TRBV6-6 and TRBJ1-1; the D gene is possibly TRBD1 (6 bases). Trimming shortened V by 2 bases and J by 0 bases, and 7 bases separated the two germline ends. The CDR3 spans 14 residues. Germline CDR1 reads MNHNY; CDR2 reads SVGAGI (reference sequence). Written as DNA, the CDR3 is TGTGCCAGCAGTTACCAGGGGTTGAACACTGAAGCTTTCTTT. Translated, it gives CASSYQGLNTEAFF.

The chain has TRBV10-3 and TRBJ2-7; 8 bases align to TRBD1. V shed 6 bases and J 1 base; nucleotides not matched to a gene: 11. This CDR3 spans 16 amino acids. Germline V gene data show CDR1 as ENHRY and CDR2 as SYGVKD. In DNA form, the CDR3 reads TGTGCCATCAGAGAACCGGGACAGGAGGGTTCCTACGAGCAGTACTTC. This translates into CAIREPGQEGSYEQYF.

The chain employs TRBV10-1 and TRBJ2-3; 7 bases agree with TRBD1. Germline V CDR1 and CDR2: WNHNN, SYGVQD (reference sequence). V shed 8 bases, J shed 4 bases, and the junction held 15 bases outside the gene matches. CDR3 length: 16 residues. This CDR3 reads CASHQGEGGRADTQYF. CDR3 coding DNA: TGCGCCAGCCACCAGGGAGAAGGGGGCCGTGCAGATACGCAGTATTTT.

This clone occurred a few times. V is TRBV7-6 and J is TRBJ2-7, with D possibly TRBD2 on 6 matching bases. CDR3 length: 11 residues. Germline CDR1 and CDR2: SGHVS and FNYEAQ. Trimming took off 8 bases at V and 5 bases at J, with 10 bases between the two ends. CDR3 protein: CASGRGHEQYF. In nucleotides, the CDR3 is TGTGCCAGCGGGCGGGGCCACGAGCAGTACTTC.

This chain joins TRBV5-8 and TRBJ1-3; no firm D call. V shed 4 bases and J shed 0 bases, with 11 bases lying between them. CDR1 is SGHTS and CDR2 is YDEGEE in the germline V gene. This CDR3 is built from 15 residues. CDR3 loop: CASSRGIFSGNTIYF. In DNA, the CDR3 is TGTGCCAGCAGCAGAGGGATATTCTCTGGAAACACCATATATTTT. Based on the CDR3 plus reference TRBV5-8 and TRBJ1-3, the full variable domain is EAGVTQSPTHLIKTRGQQATLRCSPISGHTSVYWYQQALGLGLQFLLWYDEGEERNRGNFPPRFSGRQFPNYSSELNVNALELEDSALYLCASSRGIFSGNTIYFGEGSWLTVV.

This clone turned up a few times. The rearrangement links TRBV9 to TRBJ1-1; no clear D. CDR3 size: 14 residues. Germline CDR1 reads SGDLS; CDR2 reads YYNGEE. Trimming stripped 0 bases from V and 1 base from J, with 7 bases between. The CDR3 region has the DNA TGTGCCAGCAGCGTAGTGGCGGAGAACACTGAAGCTTTCTTT. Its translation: CASSVVAENTEAFF.

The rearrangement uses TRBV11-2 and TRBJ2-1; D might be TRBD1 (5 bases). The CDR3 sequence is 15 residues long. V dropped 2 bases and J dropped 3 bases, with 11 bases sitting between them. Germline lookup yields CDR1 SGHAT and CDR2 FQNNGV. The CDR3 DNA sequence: TGTGCCAGCAGCTTATCCGGACAAGACTACAATGAGCAGTTCTTC. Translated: CASSLSGQDYNEQFF.

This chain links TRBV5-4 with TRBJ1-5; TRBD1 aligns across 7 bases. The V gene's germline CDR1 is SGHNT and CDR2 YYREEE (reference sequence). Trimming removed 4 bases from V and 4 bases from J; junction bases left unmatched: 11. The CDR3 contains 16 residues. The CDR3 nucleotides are TGTGCCAGCAGCCTACGGGGGGACAGCCCGAATCAGCCCCAGCATTTT. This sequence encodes CASSLRGDSPNQPQHF.

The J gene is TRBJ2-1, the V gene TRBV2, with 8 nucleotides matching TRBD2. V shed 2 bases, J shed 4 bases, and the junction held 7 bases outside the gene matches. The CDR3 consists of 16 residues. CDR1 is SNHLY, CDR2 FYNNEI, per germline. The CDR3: CASSEQVAGLYNEQFF. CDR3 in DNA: TGTGCCAGCAGTGAACAGGTAGCGGGGCTGTACAATGAGCAGTTCTTC. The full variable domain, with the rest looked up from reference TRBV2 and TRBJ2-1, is EPEVTQTPSHQVTQMGQEVILRCVPISNHLYFYWYRQILGQKVEFLVSFYNNEISEKSEIFDDQFSVERPDGSNFTLKIRSTKLEDSAMYFCASSEQVAGLYNEQFFGPGTRLTVL.

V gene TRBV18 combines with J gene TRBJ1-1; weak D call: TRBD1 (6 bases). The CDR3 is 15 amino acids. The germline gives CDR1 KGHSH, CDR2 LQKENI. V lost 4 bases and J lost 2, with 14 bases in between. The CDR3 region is CASSLTGGANTEAFF. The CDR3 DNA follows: TGTGCCAGCTCACTTACGGGGGGGGCAAACACTGAAGCTTTCTTT.

CDR3 nucleotide sequence: TGTGCCAGCAGCTCTCAGACAGGGGGCTATGAGCAGTTCTTC. It encodes CASSSQTGGYEQFF. The chain combines TRBV7-6 with TRBJ2-1, with 10 bases lining up with TRBD1. The CDR3 extends over 14 amino acids. The trim removed 4 bases at V and 8 bases at J, leaving 5 bases unmatched. CDR1 and CDR2 (germline): SGHVS, FNYEAQ.

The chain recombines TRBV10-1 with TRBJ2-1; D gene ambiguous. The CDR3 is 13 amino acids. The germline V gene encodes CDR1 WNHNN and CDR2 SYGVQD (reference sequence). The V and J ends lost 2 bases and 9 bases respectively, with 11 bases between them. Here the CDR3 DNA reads TGCGCCAGCAGTGAGGGGATAGGGCTTGAGCAGTTCTTC. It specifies CASSEGIGLEQFF.

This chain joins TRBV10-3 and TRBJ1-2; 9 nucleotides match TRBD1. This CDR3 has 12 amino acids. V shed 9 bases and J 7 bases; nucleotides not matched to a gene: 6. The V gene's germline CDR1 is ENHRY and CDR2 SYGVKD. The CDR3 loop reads CAIRTGGIGYTF. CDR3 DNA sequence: TGTGCCATTCGTACAGGGGGCATTGGCTACACCTTC.

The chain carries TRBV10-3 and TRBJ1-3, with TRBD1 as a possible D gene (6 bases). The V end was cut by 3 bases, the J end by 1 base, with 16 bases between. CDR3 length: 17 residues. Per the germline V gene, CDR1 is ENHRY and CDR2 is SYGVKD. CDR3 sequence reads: CAISERTADQSGNTIYF. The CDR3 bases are TGTGCCATCAGTGAACGGACAGCTGATCAGTCTGGAAACACCATATATTTT.